Sequencing of this T cell receptor (beta chain) was carried out in a study of T cell responses to AZD1222 COVID-19 vaccine. Study results and caveats: Receipt of two AZD1222 doses was followed by a rise in Spike-specific TCR breadth and depth. Donors skewed white British and female; clonal diversity was possibly underestimated.

Only in-frame clones appear in the TCRdb table, and some are missing; sequencing was by immunoSEQ multiplex PCR. Of some 120,000 clones listed, roughly 88% were seen once; the top ten hold about 4.5%. The CDR3 covers 12 residues. From germline, CDR1 is MGHDK and CDR2 SYGVNS. V lost 8 bases and J lost 4, with 10 bases in between. For this clone: Its target is not known.

This clonotype was obtained from an adult in good health. The sequences come from peripheral blood, collected on day 0 of MenACWY control vaccination. The chain couples TRBV25-1 to TRBJ2-3; possible D gene TRBD1, 6 bases. Written as DNA, the CDR3 is TGTGCCAGCGGTTGGACAGCAGATACGCAGTATTTT. It specifies CASGWTADTQYF.